The 19 T cell receptor beta chains in this list originate from one sample, sequenced in a study of blood T cell repertoires in COVID-19. The assay was immunoSEQ multiplex PCR, and TCRdb's table has in-frame clones only and misses some. Of 200,000 to 250,000 clones listed, about 90% are singletons. The sequencing sample was made of peripheral blood. These receptor sequences come from a young man with COVID-19, enrolled during active disease.

V and J are TRBV19 and TRBJ2-7; D is perhaps TRBD2 (5 bases). The V gene's germline CDR1 is LNHDA and CDR2 SQIVND (reference sequence). Trimming pared 4 bases from V and 2 bases from J, leaving 15 bases between. The CDR3 runs 15 residues. The CDR3 reads CASSNGRSGAYEQYF. CDR3 in DNA: TGTGCCAGTAGTAATGGACGATCCGGGGCCTACGAGCAGTACTTC.

The rearrangement links TRBV27 to TRBJ2-7; D is perhaps TRBD1 (5 bases). Germline CDR1 reads MNHEY; CDR2 reads SMNVEV (reference sequence). The CDR3 totals 13 residues. V shed 6 bases and J shed 2 bases, with 11 bases lying between them. As DNA, the CDR3 is TGTGCCAGCAGCACGACAGAGCCCTACGAGCAGTACTTC. Its protein product is CASSTTEPYEQYF.

Concerning this clone itself: The identical CDR3 is also encoded by other nucleotide sequences in the sample. CDR3 nucleotides: TGTGCCAGCAGTTTACGGCAGGTCTATGGCTACACCTTC. Translating gives CASSLRQVYGYTF. The chain links TRBV12-3 or TRBV12-4 to TRBJ1-2; no definite D call. CDR3 length: 13 amino acids. Trimming left V 2 bases short and J 4 bases short, with 8 bases between.

The rearrangement joins TRBV5-1 to TRBJ1-2; no clear D. Germline CDR1 and CDR2: SGHRS and YFSETQ. This CDR3 is 15 amino acids long. Between the trimmed V and J ends, which lost 0 bases and 3 bases, there was a span of 12 bases. The CDR3 DNA follows: TGCGCCAGCAGCTTGGTTCCGAGGGAGTACTATGGCTACACCTTC. The encoded protein is CASSLVPREYYGYTF.

This clone was seen just once. The chain recombines TRBV30 with TRBJ1-3; D might be TRBD1 (5 bases). CDR1 and CDR2 from the germline V gene are GTSNPN and SVGIG (reference sequence). Between the trimmed V and J ends, which lost 4 bases and 4 bases, there was a span of 17 bases. The CDR3 sequence is 15 residues long. In DNA form, the CDR3 reads TGTGCCTGGAATTCGGGACTTTCTGGAGGAAACACCATATATTTT. Its protein is CAWNSGLSGGNTIYF.

The chain recombines TRBV3-1 (or the pseudogene TRBV3-2) with TRBJ2-1, with TRBD1 matching 8 bases. Germline V CDR1 and CDR2: LGHDT, YNNKEL (reference sequence). The CDR3 extends over 15 amino acids. The trim removed 0 bases at V and 9 bases at J, leaving 7 bases unmatched. CDR3 sequence (DNA): TGTGCCAGCAGCCAAGATATCGGACAGGGATCTGAGCAGTTCTTC. It encodes CASSQDIGQGSEQFF.

The chain joins TRBV7-2 to TRBJ1-1; 8 nucleotides agree with TRBD1. The CDR3 is 13 amino acids. The V and J ends lost 6 bases and 4 bases, in that order; junction bases with no gene match: 4. Germline-derived CDR1 and CDR2 are SGHTA and FQGNSA. The CDR3, as DNA: TGTGCCAGCAGACGAACAGGGGGCACTGAAGCTTTCTTT. Translated, it gives CASRRTGGTEAFF.

This chain connects TRBV19 to TRBJ1-1; TRBD1 might be the D (5 bases). The CDR3 totals 15 residues. Germline CDR1 and CDR2: LNHDA and SQIVND (reference sequence). V shed 4 bases and J shed 5 bases, with 17 bases lying between them. The CDR3 loop is CASSTRPRGGTEAFF. The DNA for the CDR3 is TGTGCCAGTAGTACCAGACCCCGGGGGGGAACTGAAGCTTTCTTT.

V and J are TRBV25-1 and TRBJ1-6, with D perhaps TRBD1 (5 bases). V was pared by 4 bases and J by 10 bases, with 14 bases between. CDR3 length: 14 amino acids. Germline CDR1 MGHDK, CDR2 SYGVNS. The CDR3 DNA is TGTGCCAGCAGTGTTAAGGGGAGGTGGTCACCCCTCCACTTT. Protein: CASSVKGRWSPLHF.

V is TRBV5-1 and J is TRBJ2-3, with D hard to call. The CDR3 extends over 13 amino acids. Germline lookup yields CDR1 SGHRS and CDR2 YFSETQ. Trimming stripped 3 bases from V and 11 bases from J, with 16 bases between. CDR3 residues: CASSSPESRGQYF. Here the CDR3 DNA reads TGCGCCAGCAGCTCCCCCGAGTCCCGAGGGCAGTATTTT.

This clone was detected only once. The V call is TRBV6-1, the J call TRBJ1-3, with D perhaps TRBD1 (6 bases). Trimming stripped 3 bases from V and 9 bases from J, with 9 bases between. The CDR3 spans 12 residues. Germline V gene data show CDR1 as MNHNS and CDR2 as SASEGT. The CDR3: CASSERGGTIYF. In DNA form, the CDR3 reads TGTGCCAGCAGTGAGAGGGGGGGCACCATATATTTT.

This clone was picked up a small number of times. The chain employs TRBV19 and TRBJ1-4; D is undetermined. CDR1 is LNHDA, CDR2 SQIVND, per germline (reference sequence). The CDR3 consists of 15 residues. Trimming left V 3 bases short and J 0 bases short, with 8 bases between. DNA of the CDR3: TGTGCCAGTAGTATCTCCCGGGCAACTAATGAAAAACTGTTTTTT. It translates to CASSISRATNEKLFF.

This chain joins TRBV24-1 and TRBJ1-2, with 9 bases matching TRBD1. Germline loops: CDR1 KGHDR, CDR2 SFDVKD. Trimming at V came to 3 bases and at J to 4 bases, leaving 2 bases not matched to a gene. The CDR3 spans 14 residues. CDR3 nucleotides: TGTGCCACCAGTGATACGGACAGGGGCTATGGCTACACCTTC. This encodes CATSDTDRGYGYTF.

V and J are TRBV6-5 and TRBJ2-5, with 7 bases identical to TRBD2. CDR1 and CDR2 from the germline V gene are MNHEY and SVGAGI. This CDR3 contains 15 residues. With 0 bases clipped from V and 4 bases from J, the junction kept 5 bases outside the gene matches. CDR3 region: CASSYSFQRGETQYF. CDR3 DNA: TGTGCCAGCAGTTACTCGTTCCAGCGGGGAGAGACCCAGTACTTC.

This clone was counted a single time. This chain uses TRBV7-9 with TRBJ1-2; no clear D gene. Trimming pared 6 bases from V and 1 base from J, leaving 6 bases between. The germline V gene has CDR1 SEHNR and CDR2 FQNEAQ (reference sequence). This CDR3 has 12 residues. The CDR3 DNA reads as TGTGCCAGCAGTCCCGGTAACTATGGCTACACCTTC. This gives the protein CASSPGNYGYTF.

The rearrangement links TRBV5-1 to TRBJ2-5; 9 bases align to TRBD1. There are 15 residues in the CDR3. V dropped 4 bases and J dropped 5; count of bases not matched to a gene: 9. Germline CDR1 SGHRS, CDR2 YFSETQ. This CDR3 reads CASSRGQGGGETQYF. In nucleotides, the CDR3 is TGCGCCAGCAGCAGGGGACAGGGAGGAGGCGAGACCCAGTACTTC.

V is TRBV25-1 and J is TRBJ2-7, with a possible D match to TRBD1 (6 bases). The V gene lost 3 bases and the J gene lost 6 bases, with 18 bases spanning the gap. The CDR3 runs 15 residues. The germline gives CDR1 MGHDK, CDR2 SYGVNS. CDR3 region: CASSDWSTQGLEQYF. In DNA form, the CDR3 reads TGTGCCAGCAGTGACTGGTCCACACAGGGTCTCGAGCAGTACTTC.

This chain links TRBV27 with TRBJ1-6; D possibly corresponds to TRBD1 (5 bases). CDR3 length: 16 amino acids. CDR1 MNHEY and CDR2 SMNVEV come from the germline V gene (reference sequence). The V end was cut by 8 bases, the J end by 0 bases, with 14 bases between. CDR3 in DNA: TGTGCCAGCCAGGGAGGAGGGAGCTCCTATAATTCACCCCTCCACTTT. It codes for CASQGGGSSYNSPLHF.

The sample holds a few counts of this clone. This sequence joins TRBV7-2 and TRBJ1-3, with unresolved D. The V and J ends lost 1 base and 2 bases respectively, with 6 bases between them. The CDR3 consists of 14 residues. Germline CDR1 and CDR2: SGHTA and FQGNSA. The CDR3 nucleotides are TGTGCCAGCAGCTTAGTAACTCCTGGAAACACCATATATTTT. The encoded protein is CASSLVTPGNTIYF.